This paragraph covers one T cell receptor (beta chain) sequence. The target antigen is unknown. Researchers ran the PCR with 60 Vbeta and 13 Jbeta primers. The repertoire was sequenced with immunoSEQ multiplex PCR; TCRdb's copy has only in-frame clones and lacks some. The sample yields about 160,000 clones, about 85% seen once. Trimming took 4 bases from V and 5 from J; bases not matched to a gene: 10. Germline-derived CDR1 and CDR2 are SEHNR and FQNEAQ (reference sequence). The CDR3 totals 15 residues. These data come from a study of cytomegalovirus exposure and HLA in healthy donors. Overall study results and limits: In a later analysis, a missense DCLRE1C variant was linked to TCR beta V- and J-gene trimming. Some TCR beta chains (more than 150 of them) were listed as cytomegalovirus-associated. A later analysis revealed that TCR association rates differed between HLA loci, peaking at DRB1 and bottoming out at HLA-C.

The specimen sequenced was PBMCs. The rearrangement uses TRBV7-9 and TRBJ1-2; 7 bases are a match to TRBD1. This sequence was found in a man between 18 and 29 years old in good health and CMV-seronegative. The CDR3 DNA follows: TGTGCCAGCAGCTCCTACAGGGGTCGACCTTATGGCTACACCTTC. It translates to CASSSYRGRPYGYTF.